This is a list of T cell receptor beta chains from one sample in a study of cytomegalovirus exposure and HLA in healthy donors. Assay: immunoSEQ multiplex PCR; the TCRdb copy retains only in-frame clones and omits some. The table lists under 200,000 clones, about 89% of them singletons. What was sequenced was PBMCs. All receptors derive from a woman aged 18-29 years in good health and CMV-seropositive. Each CDR3 is given with its conserved first and last residue. D genes are given only for firm matches. Expanded clones are given a class, and other clones once, few, many or no size at all.

size: few
V: TRBV29-1
D: .
J: TRBJ1-2
CDR3: CSVELRHTYGYTF
DNA: TGCAGCGTTGAACTGAGGCACACCTATGGCTACACCTTC

size: .
V: TRBV6-1
D: TRBD1
J: TRBJ1-1
CDR3: CASSDGTGRNTEAFF
DNA: TGTGCCAGCAGTGACGGGACAGGGCGGAACACTGAAGCTTTCTTT

size: few
V: TRBV5-6
D: .
J: TRBJ2-5
CDR3: CASSLWGGSLQETQYF
DNA: TGTGCCAGCAGCTTGTGGGGGGGCTCACTCCAAGAGACCCAGTACTTC

size: .
V: TRBV27
D: TRBD2
J: TRBJ2-3
CDR3: CASSPYLLAAFTDTQYF
DNA: TGTGCCAGCAGTCCCTATCTACTAGCGGCTTTCACAGATACGCAGTATTTT

size: .
V: TRBV25-1
D: .
J: TRBJ2-3
CDR3: CASSELGSVAHTDTQYF
DNA: TGTGCCAGCAGTGAATTAGGGAGCGTGGCACACACAGATACGCAGTATTTT

size: .
V: TRBV7-6
D: TRBD1
J: TRBJ1-4
CDR3: CASSSQGEPNEKLFF
DNA: TGTGCCAGCAGCTCGCAGGGGGAGCCTAATGAAAAACTGTTTTTT

size: .
V: TRBV14
D: .
J: TRBJ1-2
CDR3: CASSQGMSGLDGYTF
DNA: TGTGCCAGCAGCCAAGGAATGTCAGGGCTCGATGGCTACACCTTC

size: .
V: TRBV19
D: TRBD1
J: TRBJ1-1
CDR3: CASRRRVPTGGTEAFF
DNA: TGTGCCAGTAGACGCCGCGTCCCGACAGGGGGCACTGAAGCTTTCTTT

size: medium-sized
V: TRBV16
D: TRBD1
J: TRBJ1-6
CDR3: CASSQSSRGNSPLHF
DNA: TGTGCCAGCAGCCAATCGTCCAGGGGGAATTCACCCCTCCACTTT

size: once
V: TRBV11-2
D: TRBD1
J: TRBJ1-2
CDR3: CASSHPGTADYGYTF
DNA: TGTGCCAGCAGCCACCCCGGGACAGCAGACTATGGCTACACCTTC

size: .
V: TRBV4-1
D: TRBD2
J: TRBJ2-3
CDR3: CASSSRGTSGGRIITDTQYF
DNA: TGCGCCAGCAGCTCCCGCGGGACTAGCGGGGGGCGAATTATCACAGATACGCAGTATTTT

size: .
V: TRBV30
D: .
J: TRBJ1-1
CDR3: CAWSPAGGEAFF
DNA: TGTGCCTGGAGTCCGGCAGGTGGAGAAGCTTTCTTT

size: .
V: TRBV5-1
D: TRBD1
J: TRBJ1-1
CDR3: CASSLTGETEAFF
DNA: TGCGCCAGCAGCTTAACAGGGGAAACTGAAGCTTTCTTT

size: few
V: TRBV4-1
D: .
J: TRBJ1-2
CDR3: CASSHVELNYGYTF
DNA: TGCGCCAGCAGCCACGTTGAACTAAACTATGGCTACACCTTC

size: .
V: TRBV28
D: TRBD2
J: TRBJ2-7
CDR3: CASSSAGLADFYEQYF
DNA: TGTGCCAGCAGTTCCGCGGGACTAGCGGACTTTTACGAGCAGTACTTC

size: .
V: TRBV27
D: TRBD2
J: TRBJ2-1
CDR3: CASSREGRYNEQFF
DNA: TGTGCCAGCTCTCGGGAGGGTCGGTACAATGAGCAGTTCTTC

size: .
V: TRBV2
D: .
J: TRBJ2-2
CDR3: CASKPARDTGELFF
DNA: TGTGCCAGCAAGCCCGCCAGGGACACCGGGGAGCTGTTTTTT

size: .
V: TRBV2
D: .
J: TRBJ2-3
CDR3: CASRQTGLVVSDTQYF
DNA: TGTGCCAGCAGACAGACAGGACTAGTAGTGTCAGATACGCAGTATTTT

size: .
V: TRBV15
D: .
J: TRBJ2-1
CDR3: CATSRTFSSYNEQFF
DNA: TGTGCCACCAGTAGGACTTTTAGCTCCTACAATGAGCAGTTCTTC

size: .
V: TRBV9
D: .
J: TRBJ2-7
CDR3: CASSVEGGAEEQYF
DNA: TGTGCCAGCAGCGTAGAGGGTGGGGCAGAGGAGCAGTACTTC

size: .
V: TRBV4-3
D: TRBD1
J: TRBJ2-1
CDR3: CASSRGQGSSYNEQFF
DNA: TGCGCCAGCAGCCGAGGACAGGGAAGCTCCTACAATGAGCAGTTCTTC

size: .
V: TRBV27
D: TRBD1
J: TRBJ2-2
CDR3: CASSDRVYTGELFF
DNA: TGTGCCAGCAGTGACAGGGTTTACACCGGGGAGCTGTTTTTT

size: .
V: TRBV27
D: .
J: TRBJ2-7
CDR3: CASSFGGSYEQYF
DNA: TGTGCCAGCAGTTTTGGAGGCTCTTACGAGCAGTACTTC

size: .
V: TRBV10-3
D: TRBD1
J: TRBJ1-1
CDR3: CAIKPGTATNAEAFF
DNA: TGTGCCATCAAGCCCGGGACAGCTACTAACGCTGAAGCTTTCTTT

size: .
V: TRBV7-9
D: .
J: TRBJ2-7
CDR3: CASSPDPRTDEQYF
DNA: TGTGCCAGCAGCCCCGATCCCCGTACGGACGAGCAGTACTTC

size: .
V: TRBV6-5
D: .
J: TRBJ2-7
CDR3: CASSVGLDFYEQYF
DNA: TGTGCCAGCAGTGTGGGACTTGACTTCTACGAGCAGTACTTC

size: .
V: TRBV11-2
D: .
J: TRBJ1-1
CDR3: CASSLAPAGTEAFF
DNA: TGTGCCAGCAGCTTAGCCCCGGCGGGGACTGAAGCTTTCTTT

size: .
V: TRBV7-6
D: TRBD1
J: TRBJ1-6
CDR3: CASSHSGGNSPLHF
DNA: TGTGCCAGCAGCCACTCAGGGGGAAATTCACCCCTCCACTTT

size: .
V: TRBV28
D: TRBD2
J: TRBJ2-1
CDR3: CASSRTSGRTVSRSNEQFF
DNA: TGTGCCAGCAGTCGGACTAGCGGGAGGACTGTGTCGAGAAGCAATGAGCAGTTCTTC

size: .
V: TRBV5-4
D: TRBD2
J: TRBJ2-7
CDR3: CASSFGGAPTYEQYF
DNA: TGTGCCAGCAGCTTCGGGGGGGCCCCTACCTACGAGCAGTACTTC

size: .
V: TRBV30
D: .
J: TRBJ2-1
CDR3: CAWNPTRGEQFF
DNA: TGTGCCTGGAACCCCACAAGGGGCGAGCAGTTCTTC

size: .
V: TRBV7-8
D: .
J: TRBJ1-2
CDR3: CASSSAGGLANYGYTF
DNA: TGTGCCAGCAGCTCTGCCGGAGGCCTAGCTAACTATGGCTACACCTTC

size: .
V: TRBV2
D: .
J: TRBJ2-7
CDR3: CASSPGTLQYEQYF
DNA: TGTGCCAGCAGTCCCGGGACATTGCAGTACGAGCAGTACTTC

size: .
V: TRBV7-3
D: .
J: TRBJ2-7
CDR3: CASSLAGASEQYF
DNA: TGTGCCAGCAGCTTAGCTGGAGCTTCCGAGCAGTACTTC

size: few
V: TRBV4-2
D: .
J: TRBJ2-7
CDR3: CASRAEMDGIPYEQYF
DNA: TGTGCCAGCAGAGCCGAGATGGACGGGATCCCCTACGAGCAGTACTTC

size: once
V: TRBV4-1
D: .
J: TRBJ2-3
CDR3: CASSQNLDTQYF
DNA: TGCGCCAGCAGCCAAAATCTAGATACGCAGTATTTT

size: .
V: TRBV5-1
D: TRBD1
J: TRBJ1-2
CDR3: CASSLGLQGAFYGYTF
DNA: TGCGCCAGCAGCCTGGGGCTACAGGGGGCTTTCTATGGCTACACCTTC

size: .
V: TRBV27
D: .
J: TRBJ2-5
CDR3: CASSSSLGPGTQYF
DNA: TGTGCCAGCAGTTCCTCACTAGGGCCCGGGACCCAGTACTTC

size: .
V: TRBV29-1
D: .
J: TRBJ2-7
CDR3: CSVNQGGKNEQYF
DNA: TGCAGCGTTAATCAAGGGGGTAAAAACGAGCAGTACTTC

size: few
V: TRBV7-3
D: TRBD2
J: TRBJ2-2
CDR3: CASSLGLGRTGELFF
DNA: TGTGCCAGCAGTCTCGGACTAGGTCGGACCGGGGAGCTGTTTTTT

size: .
V: TRBV5-1
D: .
J: TRBJ1-1
CDR3: CASSLGVSEAFF
DNA: TGCGCCAGCAGCTTAGGGGTGTCTGAAGCTTTCTTT

size: once
V: TRBV5-6
D: .
J: TRBJ2-7
CDR3: CASSSDSVGAEQYF
DNA: TGTGCCAGCAGCTCGGACAGTGTGGGAGCCGAGCAGTACTTC

size: .
V: TRBV19
D: .
J: TRBJ2-1
CDR3: CASRTRPGSVASNEQFF
DNA: TGTGCCAGTCGGACGCGCCCAGGGTCCGTGGCAAGCAATGAGCAGTTCTTC

size: .
V: TRBV6-6
D: .
J: TRBJ1-5
CDR3: CASSYQGNNQPQHF
DNA: TGTGCCAGCAGTTACCAGGGGAACAATCAGCCCCAGCATTTT

size: .
V: TRBV18
D: .
J: TRBJ1-1
CDR3: CASSQFSGGTVNTEAFF
DNA: TGTGCCAGCTCACAATTCTCTGGGGGGACGGTGAACACTGAAGCTTTCTTT

size: .
V: TRBV7-7
D: TRBD1
J: TRBJ1-1
CDR3: CASSKGQGTEAFF
DNA: TGTGCCAGCAGCAAAGGACAGGGCACTGAAGCTTTCTTT

size: .
V: TRBV7-2
D: .
J: TRBJ2-5
CDR3: CASSPTRQETQYF
DNA: TGTGCCAGCAGCCCGACTAGACAAGAGACCCAGTACTTC

size: .
V: TRBV7-8
D: TRBD1
J: TRBJ1-6
CDR3: CASSGQAKVNSPLHF
DNA: TGTGCCAGCAGCGGACAGGCTAAGGTGAATTCACCCCTCCACTTT

size: .
V: TRBV27
D: .
J: TRBJ1-2
CDR3: CASSPRTFLGYTF
DNA: TGTGCCAGCAGTCCGAGGACTTTCCTCGGCTACACCTTC

size: .
V: TRBV9
D: TRBD1
J: TRBJ1-2
CDR3: CASSPLGQGYYGYTF
DNA: TGTGCCAGCAGCCCCCTTGGACAGGGATACTATGGCTACACCTTC

size: .
V: TRBV6-1
D: .
J: TRBJ1-5
CDR3: CASSDIGGGPNQPQHF
DNA: TGTGCCAGCAGTGACATCGGGGGGGGTCCCAATCAGCCCCAGCATTTT

size: .
V: TRBV19
D: .
J: TRBJ2-7
CDR3: CASSIAIASYEQYF
DNA: TGTGCCAGTAGTATAGCCATAGCCTCCTACGAGCAGTACTTC

size: .
V: TRBV4-1
D: TRBD2
J: TRBJ2-1
CDR3: CASRTLAGGYNEQFF
DNA: TGCGCCAGCAGGACGCTAGCGGGGGGTTACAATGAGCAGTTCTTC

size: .
V: TRBV9
D: .
J: TRBJ2-3
CDR3: CASSVVSGTDTQYF
DNA: TGTGCCAGCAGCGTAGTATCAGGCACAGATACGCAGTATTTT

size: .
V: TRBV6-6
D: .
J: TRBJ1-5
CDR3: CASRPQGGLAQPQHF
DNA: TGTGCCAGCAGACCTCAGGGAGGGCTCGCTCAGCCCCAGCATTTT

size: .
V: TRBV25-1
D: TRBD1
J: TRBJ2-2
CDR3: CASSEYLGQAGELFF
DNA: TGTGCCAGCAGTGAATACCTCGGACAGGCCGGGGAGCTGTTTTTT

size: .
V: TRBV19
D: TRBD1
J: TRBJ1-2
CDR3: CASIDRAAGYTF
DNA: TGTGCCAGTATAGACAGGGCGGCTGGCTACACCTTC

size: few
V: TRBV19
D: TRBD1
J: TRBJ1-1
CDR3: CASARDRGTEAFF
DNA: TGTGCCAGTGCGCGGGACAGGGGAACTGAAGCTTTCTTT

size: .
V: TRBV19
D: .
J: TRBJ2-7
CDR3: CASMGPLSYEQYF
DNA: TGTGCCAGTATGGGGCCCCTCTCCTACGAGCAGTACTTC